What follows is one TCR beta chain and its context. What it recognizes is unknown. Data came from immunoSEQ multiplex PCR; TCRdb stores just in-frame clones and leaves some out. The sample has 65,000 to 100,000 clones; roughly 93% are singletons. This sample was taken from a study of cytomegalovirus exposure and HLA in healthy donors. The study, taken as a whole, reports: Clusters of TCRs from the first cohort tended to co-occur in the approximately 130 validation repertoires (as a later analysis found). Cytomegalovirus-associated status was assigned to 150 or so TCR beta chains.

The CDR3 is 17 amino acids. Per the germline V gene, CDR1 is SGHRS and CDR2 is YFSETQ. V lost 4 bases to trimming and J lost 7 bases; unmatched junction nucleotides: 19. Specimen: PBMCs. The TCR comes from a woman in her twenties or thirties in good health and CMV-seronegative. The chain carries TRBV5-1 and TRBJ1-1; 7 bases match TRBD1. CDR3 sequence (DNA): TGCGCCAGCAGCGCAATCCCCCTCGACAGGGCATTGGGTGAAGCTTTCTTT. This encodes CASSAIPLDRALGEAFF.